This T cell receptor beta chain is drawn from a study of monozygotic twins with inflammatory bowel disease. Details on this clonotype: Its antigen is not known.

Unfractionated whole blood yielded total RNA, and T cells were not sorted. The CDR3 is 15 residues long. Germline assignment: CDR1 DFQATT and CDR2 SNEGSKA (reference sequence). TCRdb derives one entry per CDR3 protein from the 5' RACE reads, leaving out DNA. Its clone listing holds more than 75,000 distinct CDR3 sequences. Findings and limits, study-wide: Varying immunosuppressive regimens may have increased patient repertoire variability.

The TCR comes from a human donor with ulcerative colitis or Crohn's disease, or a healthy co-twin of an affected twin (not recorded which). The source material was blood. The chain has TRBV20-1 and TRBJ2-7; no DNA is available, so the TRBD2 call from TCRdb remains unchecked. This CDR3 is CSARSLGGSSYEQYF.